This T cell receptor (beta chain) is from a study of CD8+CD57+ T cells in acquired aplastic anemia. The use of genomic DNA as template underpinned the TCR beta VDJ and CDR3 profiling. TCRdb used MiXCR to reprocess the reads, holding one entry per CDR3 protein. Seen here are 220,000 or so distinct CDR3 sequences, about 60% observed once, and the top ten hold about 60%. This clonotype occurred many times. The V segment lost 3 bases and the J segment 6 bases; nucleotides outside the gene matches: 7. This CDR3 region has 15 residues. Germline CDR1 and CDR2: MNHNS and SASEGT. In patients chosen for sequencing, flow cytometry had shown CD8+CD57+ cell expansion. Patients were therapy-naive when their blood was sampled.

This TCR was sampled from a human donor with aplastic anemia. V is TRBV6-1 and J is TRBJ2-3, with 9 bases aligning to TRBD2. The sequencing input was sorted CD4+, CD8+, or CD8+CD57+ T cells (not recorded which) from PBMCs. The CDR3: CASSDGAGGSDTQYF. The CDR3 DNA is TGTGCCAGCAGTGATGGCGCGGGGGGGAGCGATACGCAGTATTTT.